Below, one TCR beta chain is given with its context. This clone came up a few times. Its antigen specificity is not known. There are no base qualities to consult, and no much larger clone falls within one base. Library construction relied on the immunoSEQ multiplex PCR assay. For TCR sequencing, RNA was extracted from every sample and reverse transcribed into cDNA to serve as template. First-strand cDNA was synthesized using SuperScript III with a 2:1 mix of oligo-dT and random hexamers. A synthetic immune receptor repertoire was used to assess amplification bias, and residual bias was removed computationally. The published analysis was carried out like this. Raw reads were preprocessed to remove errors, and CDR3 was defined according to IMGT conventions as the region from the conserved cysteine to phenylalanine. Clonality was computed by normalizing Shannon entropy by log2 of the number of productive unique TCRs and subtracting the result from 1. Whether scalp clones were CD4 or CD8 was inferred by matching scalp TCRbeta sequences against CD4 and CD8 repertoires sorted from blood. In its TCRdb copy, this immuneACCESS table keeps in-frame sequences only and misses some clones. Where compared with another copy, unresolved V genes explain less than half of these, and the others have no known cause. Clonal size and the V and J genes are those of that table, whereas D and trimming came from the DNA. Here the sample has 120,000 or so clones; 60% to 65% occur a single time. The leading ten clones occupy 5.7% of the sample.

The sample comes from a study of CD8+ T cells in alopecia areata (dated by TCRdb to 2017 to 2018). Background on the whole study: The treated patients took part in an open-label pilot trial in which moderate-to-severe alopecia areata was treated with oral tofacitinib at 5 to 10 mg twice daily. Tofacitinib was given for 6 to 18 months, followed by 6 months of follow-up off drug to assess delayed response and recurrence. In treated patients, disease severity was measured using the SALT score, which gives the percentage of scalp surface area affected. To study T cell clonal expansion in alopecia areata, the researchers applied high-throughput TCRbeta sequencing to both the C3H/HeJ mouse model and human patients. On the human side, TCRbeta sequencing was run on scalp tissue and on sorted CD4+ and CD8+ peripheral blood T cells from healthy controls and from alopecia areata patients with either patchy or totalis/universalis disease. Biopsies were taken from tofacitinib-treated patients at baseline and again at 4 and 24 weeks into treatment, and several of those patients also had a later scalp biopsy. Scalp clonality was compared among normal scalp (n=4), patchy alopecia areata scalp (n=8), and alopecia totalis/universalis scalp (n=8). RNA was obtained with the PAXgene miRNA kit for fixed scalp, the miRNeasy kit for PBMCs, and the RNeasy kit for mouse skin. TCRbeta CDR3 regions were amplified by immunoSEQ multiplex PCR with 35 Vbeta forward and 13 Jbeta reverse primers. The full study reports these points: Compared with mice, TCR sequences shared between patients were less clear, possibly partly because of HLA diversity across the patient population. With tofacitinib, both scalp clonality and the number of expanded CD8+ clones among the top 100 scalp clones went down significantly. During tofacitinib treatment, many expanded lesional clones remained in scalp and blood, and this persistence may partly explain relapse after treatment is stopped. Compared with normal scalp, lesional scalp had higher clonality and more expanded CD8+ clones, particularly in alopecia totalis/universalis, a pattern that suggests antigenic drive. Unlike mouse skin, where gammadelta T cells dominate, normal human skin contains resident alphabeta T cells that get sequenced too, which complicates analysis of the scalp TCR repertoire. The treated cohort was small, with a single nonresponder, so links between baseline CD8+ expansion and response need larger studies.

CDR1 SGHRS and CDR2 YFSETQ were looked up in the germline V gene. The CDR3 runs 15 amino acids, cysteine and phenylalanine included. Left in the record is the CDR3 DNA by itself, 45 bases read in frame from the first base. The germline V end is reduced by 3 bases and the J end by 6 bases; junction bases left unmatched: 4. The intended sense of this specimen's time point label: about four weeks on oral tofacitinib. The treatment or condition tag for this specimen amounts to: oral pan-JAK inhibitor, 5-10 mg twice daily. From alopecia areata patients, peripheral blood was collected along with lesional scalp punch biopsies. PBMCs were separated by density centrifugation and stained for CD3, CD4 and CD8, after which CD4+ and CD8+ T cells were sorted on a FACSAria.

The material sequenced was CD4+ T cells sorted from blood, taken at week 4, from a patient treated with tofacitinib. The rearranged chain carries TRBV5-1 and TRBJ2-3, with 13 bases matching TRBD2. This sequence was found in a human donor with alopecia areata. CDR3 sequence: CASSYGTSGVDTQYF. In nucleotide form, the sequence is TGCGCCAGCAGCTACGGGACTAGCGGGGTTGATACGCAGTATTTT. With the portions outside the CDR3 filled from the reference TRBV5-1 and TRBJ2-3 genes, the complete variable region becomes KAGVTQTPRYLIKTRGQQVTLSCSPISGHRSVSWYQQTPGQGLQFLFEYFSETQRNKGNFPGRFSGRQFSNSRSEMNVSTLELGDSALYLCASSYGTSGVDTQYFGPGTRLTVL.